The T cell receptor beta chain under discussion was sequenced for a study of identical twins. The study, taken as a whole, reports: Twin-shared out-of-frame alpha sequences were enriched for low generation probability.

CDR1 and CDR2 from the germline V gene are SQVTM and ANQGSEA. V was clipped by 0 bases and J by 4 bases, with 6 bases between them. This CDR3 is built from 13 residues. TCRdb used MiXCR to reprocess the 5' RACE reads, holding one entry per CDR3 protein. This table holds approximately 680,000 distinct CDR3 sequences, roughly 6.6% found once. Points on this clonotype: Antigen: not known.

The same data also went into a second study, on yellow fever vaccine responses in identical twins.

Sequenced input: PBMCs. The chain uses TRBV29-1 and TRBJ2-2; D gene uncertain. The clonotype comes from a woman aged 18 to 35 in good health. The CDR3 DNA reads TGCAGCGTTGAAGATCTGGTCACCGGGGAGCTGTTTTTT. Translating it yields CSVEDLVTGELFF.